This T cell receptor beta chain originates from a study of T cells after yellow fever vaccination. With 4 bases removed from V and 0 bases from J, the gap between germline ends came to 10 bases. This CDR3 has 15 amino acids. CDR1 is SNHLY, CDR2 FYNNEI, per germline. From the 5' RACE reads, TCRdb called clonotypes with MiXCR, one entry per CDR3 protein. In the table there are fewer than 450,000 distinct CDR3 sequences, roughly 10% of which are singletons. The V and J genes are TRBV2 and TRBJ2-1; D not resolved. This sample comprised PBMCs, obtained on the day of the first yellow fever vaccination. This clonotype originated in a man aged 18 to 30 who received the YFV17D yellow fever vaccine. For the CDR3, the DNA is TGTGCCAGCAGTGCTGGGCCCACCTCCTACAATGAGCAGTTCTTC. This sequence encodes CASSAGPTSYNEQFF.